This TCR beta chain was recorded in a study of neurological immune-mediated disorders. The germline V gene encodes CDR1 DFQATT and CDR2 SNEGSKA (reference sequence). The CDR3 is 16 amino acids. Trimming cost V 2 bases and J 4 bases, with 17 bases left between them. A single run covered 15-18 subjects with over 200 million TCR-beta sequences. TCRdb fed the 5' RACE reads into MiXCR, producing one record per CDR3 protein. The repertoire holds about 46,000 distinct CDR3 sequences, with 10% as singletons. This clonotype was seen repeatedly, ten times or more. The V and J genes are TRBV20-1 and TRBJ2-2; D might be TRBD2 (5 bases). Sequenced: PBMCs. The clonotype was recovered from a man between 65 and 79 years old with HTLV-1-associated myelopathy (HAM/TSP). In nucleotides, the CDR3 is TGCAGTGCTAGACCTTCACCGGGAAAAGGCACCGGGGAGCTGTTTTTT. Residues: CSARPSPGKGTGELFF.